This T cell receptor beta chain was captured in a study of cytomegalovirus exposure and HLA in healthy donors. Per germline, CDR1 MNHEY and CDR2 SVGAGI. V lost 9 bases to trimming and J lost 2 bases; unmatched junction nucleotides: 10. The CDR3 is 14 amino acids. The table came from immunoSEQ multiplex PCR; TCRdb's copy has only in-frame clones and leaves some out. The table includes approximately 170,000 clones, about 82% detected once. J is TRBJ2-7 and V is TRBV6-5; 7 bases align to TRBD1. Sequenced sample: PBMCs. The sequence was collected from a man aged 30-40 years in good health and CMV-seropositive. CDR3 in amino acids: CASPGTEKPYEQYF. For the CDR3, the DNA is TGTGCCAGTCCCGGGACAGAAAAACCCTACGAGCAGTACTTC.